Below, one T cell receptor (beta chain) is given with its context. Data came from immunoSEQ multiplex PCR; TCRdb stores just in-frame clones and leaves some out. The table lists 130,000 or so clones, less than 90% of them singletons, with around 21% in the top ten. The CDR3 runs 14 residues. CDR1 is MNHEY and CDR2 is SVGAGI in the germline V gene. Unmatched junction bases numbered 6, after V lost 4 bases and J lost 3 bases. As for time point: baseline pretreatment blood. Treatment meaning: 15 Gy SBRT to primary tumor, nephrectomy 4 weeks later. Serial blood draws occurred at baseline and 2 and 4 weeks post-SBRT. These data are taken from a study of radiation and T cells in renal cell carcinoma. Study as a whole: Nephrectomy followed 15 Gy stereotactic body radiation by 4 weeks.

V and J are TRBV6-5 and TRBJ2-7; 7 positions match TRBD1. The TCR sequence derives from a woman aged 50 to 60 with renal cell carcinoma. Here the sequenced sample was blood, taken from a patient whose treatment included radiotherapy and nephrectomy. In nucleotides, the CDR3 is TGTGCCAGCAGTTCCGTGACAGGGAACTACGAGCAGTACTTC. Translating it yields CASSSVTGNYEQYF.